Shown below are 12 T cell receptor beta chains from a single sample sequenced in a study of blood T cell repertoires in COVID-19. Profiled with immunoSEQ multiplex PCR; TCRdb holds only in-frame clones, not every one. Found here are about 250,000 clones, 70% to 90% of them singletons; the top ten hold approximately 1.4%. The sample was peripheral blood. These receptors were taken from an elderly man with acute or convalescent COVID-19.

V gene TRBV11-2 combines with J gene TRBJ2-1; D call uncertain. The CDR3 is made up of 13 amino acids. CDR1 is SGHAT and CDR2 is FQNNGV in the germline V gene. V was shortened by 2 bases and J by 13 bases, with 15 bases between the two germline ends. Written as DNA, the CDR3 is TGTGCCAGCAGCTTAAGTTGGGTAGCTGAACAGTTCTTC. This gives the protein CASSLSWVAEQFF.

V gene TRBV6-5 combines with J gene TRBJ2-2, with 11 nucleotides matching TRBD2. The CDR3 totals 14 residues. V shed 6 bases and J 5 bases; nucleotides not matched to a gene: 2. Germline V CDR1 and CDR2: MNHEY, SVGAGI. CDR3 loop: CASRRTSGTGELFF. The CDR3 bases are TGTGCCAGCAGACGGACTAGCGGGACCGGGGAGCTGTTTTTT.

V is TRBV21-1 and J is TRBJ1-2; the table calls TRBD1, which could not be checked here. TRBV21-1 is a documented pseudogene. CDR3 length: 13 amino acids. The CDR3 spells CASSMDRVYGYTF. The CDR3 DNA is TGTGCCAGCAGCATGGACAGAGTGTATGGCTACACCTTC.

This clone was counted a single time. The gene calls are TRBV7-2 and TRBJ2-4; TRBD1 matches 9 bases. Germline CDR1 is SGHTA and CDR2 is FQGNSA. V trimming: 5 bases; J trimming: 2 bases; junction bases outside the gene matches: 7. The length of the CDR3 is 16 residues. CDR3 sequence reads: CASSPTGGASKNIQYF. In DNA, the CDR3 is TGTGCCAGCAGCCCAACAGGGGGCGCGTCCAAAAACATTCAGTACTTC.

This clone came up once. The chain is built from TRBV19 and TRBJ2-2, with D maybe TRBD1 (6 bases). Trimming shortened V by 6 bases and J by 4 bases, and 6 bases separated the two germline ends. In germline, CDR1 is LNHDA, CDR2 SQIVND (reference sequence). The CDR3 consists of 12 residues. Here the CDR3 reads CASRQGTGELFF. The CDR3, as DNA: TGTGCCAGTAGACAGGGCACCGGGGAGCTGTTTTTT.

This chain uses TRBV11-2 with TRBJ2-2; D is possibly TRBD1 (6 bases). The V end lost 2 bases, the J end lost 4 bases, and 14 bases lay between the germline ends. Germline CDR1 is SGHAT and CDR2 is FQNNGV. The CDR3 has 16 amino acids. The CDR3: CASSLTLGAGTGELFF. For the CDR3, the DNA is TGTGCCAGCAGCTTAACTTTGGGGGCGGGCACCGGGGAGCTGTTTTTT.

This clone was counted once. The genes are TRBV5-5 and TRBJ1-4, with D perhaps TRBD1 (5 bases). CDR1 is SGHKS, CDR2 YYEKEE, per germline (reference sequence). The CDR3 has 16 residues. The V gene lost 2 bases and the J gene lost 6 bases, with 17 bases spanning the gap. CDR3 in amino acids: CASSFSEGPGDEKLFF. CDR3 sequence (DNA): TGTGCCAGCAGCTTTTCCGAGGGACCGGGGGATGAAAAACTGTTTTTT.

This chain uses TRBV19 with TRBJ2-5; the D gene is possibly TRBD2 (5 bases). Germline lookup yields CDR1 LNHDA and CDR2 SQIVND (reference sequence). The CDR3 is made up of 15 amino acids. Trimming took 2 bases from V and 2 from J, leaving 12 bases between them. The CDR3: CASSISRGLQETQYF. DNA of the CDR3: TGTGCCAGTAGTATAAGTAGAGGGTTACAAGAGACCCAGTACTTC.

This clone has only one observation. The gene calls are TRBV6-5 and TRBJ2-7; 9 nucleotides match TRBD1. Germline CDR1 is MNHEY and CDR2 is SVGAGI. V lost 4 bases to trimming and J lost 8 bases; unmatched junction nucleotides: 15. This CDR3 contains 16 residues. The CDR3 is CASSFTGGLTSTQQYF. Written as DNA, the CDR3 is TGTGCCAGCAGTTTCACAGGGGGCTTGACTTCGACCCAGCAGTACTTC.

The rearrangement uses TRBV7-2 and TRBJ2-5; 10 bases map to TRBD1. The CDR3 runs to 15 residues. The V gene end was trimmed by 5 bases and the J gene end by 5 bases; junction bases not matched to a gene: 8. Germline V gene sequence: CDR1 SGHTA, CDR2 FQGNSA. CDR3 bases: TGTGCCAGCAGCGCAGGGACAGGGGTGTTGGAGACCCAGTACTTC. Translated, it gives CASSAGTGVLETQYF.

This clone was counted between two and nine times. This sequence joins TRBV5-3 and TRBJ1-5, with D possibly matching TRBD1 (6 bases). TRBV5-3 is known as an ORF, though its function is uncertain. V lost 9 bases, J lost 0 bases, and 13 bases lay in between. This CDR3 is 14 amino acids long. In DNA, the CDR3 is TGTGCCAATTACCGGACAGTTAGCAATCAGCCCCAGCATTTT. Its translation is CANYRTVSNQPQHF.

This chain uses TRBV6-5 with TRBJ1-5, with a tentative D call TRBD1 (5 bases). From germline, CDR1 is MNHEY and CDR2 SVGAGI. V was trimmed by 6 bases and J by 2 bases, leaving 11 bases between them. The length of the CDR3 is 14 residues. For the CDR3, the DNA is TGTGCCAGCAGCGGGGGAAGGGGCAATCAGCCCCAGCATTTT. Translating it yields CASSGGRGNQPQHF.